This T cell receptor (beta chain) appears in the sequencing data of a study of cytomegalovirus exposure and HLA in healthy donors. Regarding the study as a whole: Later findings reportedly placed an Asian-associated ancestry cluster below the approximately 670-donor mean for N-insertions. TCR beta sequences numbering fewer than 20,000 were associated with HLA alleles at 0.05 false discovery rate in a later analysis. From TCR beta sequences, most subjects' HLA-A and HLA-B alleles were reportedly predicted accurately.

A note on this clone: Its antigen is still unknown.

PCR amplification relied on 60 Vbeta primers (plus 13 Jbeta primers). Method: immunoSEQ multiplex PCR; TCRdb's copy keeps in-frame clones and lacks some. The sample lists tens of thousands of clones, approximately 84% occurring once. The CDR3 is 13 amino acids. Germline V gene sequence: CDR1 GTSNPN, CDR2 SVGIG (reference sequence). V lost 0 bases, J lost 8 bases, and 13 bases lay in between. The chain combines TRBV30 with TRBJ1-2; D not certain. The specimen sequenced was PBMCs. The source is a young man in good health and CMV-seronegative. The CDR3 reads CAWSVLSGGGYTF. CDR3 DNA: TGTGCCTGGAGTGTCCTATCCGGAGGAGGCTACACCTTC.